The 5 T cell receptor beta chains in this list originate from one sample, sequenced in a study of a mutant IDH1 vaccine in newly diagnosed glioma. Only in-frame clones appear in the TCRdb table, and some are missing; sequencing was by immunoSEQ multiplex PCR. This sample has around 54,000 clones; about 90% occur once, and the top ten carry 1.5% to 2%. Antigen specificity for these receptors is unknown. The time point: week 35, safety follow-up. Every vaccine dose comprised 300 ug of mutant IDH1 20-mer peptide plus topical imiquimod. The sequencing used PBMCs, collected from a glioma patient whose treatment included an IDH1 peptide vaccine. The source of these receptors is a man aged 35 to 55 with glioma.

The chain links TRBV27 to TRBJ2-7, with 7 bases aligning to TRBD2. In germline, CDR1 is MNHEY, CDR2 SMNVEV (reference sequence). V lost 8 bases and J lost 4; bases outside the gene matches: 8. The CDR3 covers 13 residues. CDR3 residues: CASQSLAEYEQYF. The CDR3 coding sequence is TGTGCCAGCCAGAGTCTAGCGGAATACGAGCAGTACTTC.

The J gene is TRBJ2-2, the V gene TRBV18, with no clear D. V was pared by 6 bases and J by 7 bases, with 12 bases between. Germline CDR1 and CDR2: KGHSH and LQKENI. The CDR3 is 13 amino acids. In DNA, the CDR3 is TGTGCCAGCTCCCCCTCGCCCGGCGGGGAGCTGTTTTTT. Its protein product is CASSPSPGGELFF.

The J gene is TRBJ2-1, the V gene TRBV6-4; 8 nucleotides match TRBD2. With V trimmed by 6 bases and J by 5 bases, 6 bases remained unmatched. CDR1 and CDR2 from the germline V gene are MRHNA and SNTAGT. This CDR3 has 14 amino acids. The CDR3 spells CASRASGQNNEQFF. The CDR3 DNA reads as TGTGCCAGCAGAGCTAGCGGGCAAAACAATGAGCAGTTCTTC.

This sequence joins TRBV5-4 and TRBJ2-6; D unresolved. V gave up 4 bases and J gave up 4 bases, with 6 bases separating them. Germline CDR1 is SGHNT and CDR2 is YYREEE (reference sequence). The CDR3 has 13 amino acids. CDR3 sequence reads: CASSPPGANVLTF. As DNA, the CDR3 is TGTGCCAGCAGCCCCCCGGGGGCCAACGTCCTGACTTTC.

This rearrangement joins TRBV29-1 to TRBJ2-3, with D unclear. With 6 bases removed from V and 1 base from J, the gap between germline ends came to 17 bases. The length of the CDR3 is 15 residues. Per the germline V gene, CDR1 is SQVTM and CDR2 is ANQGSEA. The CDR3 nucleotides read TGCAGCGTGCGCAAACTGGGCCCGGGCACAGATACGCAGTATTTT. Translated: CSVRKLGPGTDTQYF.